This T cell receptor (beta chain) was sequenced in a study of CD8+CD57+ T cells in acquired aplastic anemia. In the study overall: Sorted CD4+ and CD8+ cells gave an average of around 3.1 ug of DNA.

CDR1 is SNHLY, CDR2 FYNNEI, per germline. This CDR3 comprises 12 residues. J gave up 8 bases and V 5 bases, and 5 bases lay outside the gene matches. The template for TCR beta VDJ and CDR3 sequence profiling was genomic DNA. TCRdb itself ran the reads through MiXCR, one entry per CDR3 protein. The repertoire consists of 150,000 to 200,000 distinct CDR3 sequences, with approximately 45% occurring once and the leading ten covering 2.9%. Sample: sorted CD4+, CD8+, or CD8+CD57+ T cells (not recorded which) from PBMCs. The TCR sequence derives from a human donor in good health. The chain joins TRBV2 to TRBJ1-1; 7 nucleotides match TRBD1. CDR3 nucleotide sequence: TGTGCCAGCAGTTTCGGACAGGCCGAAGCTTTCTTT. This codes for CASSFGQAEAFF.